A few counts support the clone carrying this T cell receptor beta chain. Its antigen is unknown. This sample stems from a study of early T cells in non-severe SARS-CoV-2 infection. Study-wide background: Chains stayed unpaired after sequencing of bulk RNA from unsorted whole blood. Study results and limitations: Matching with VDJdb favored anti-spike CD8 responses (missing private and CD4 specificities).

Germline assignment: CDR1 MDHEN and CDR2 SYDVKM. V was cut by 10 bases and J by 5 bases, with 20 bases left in between. The CDR3 covers 14 residues. Unique molecular identifiers were added to individual cDNA molecules. TCRdb ran MiXCR on the 5' RACE reads and lists one entry per CDR3 protein. The data contain fewer than 55,000 distinct CDR3 sequences, roughly 6.1% of them seen just once; the ten biggest clones take up less than 25%. The gene calls are TRBV28 and TRBJ2-5, with D perhaps TRBD2 (7 bases). The source was whole blood, collected at baseline. The sequence was obtained from an adult who was a healthcare worker with PCR-confirmed SARS-CoV-2 infection or an uninfected control (not recorded which). As DNA, the CDR3 is TGTGCCACCCAGGGGCTAGCGGAAGAGGAGACCCAGTACTTC. Translation gives CATQGLAEEETQYF.